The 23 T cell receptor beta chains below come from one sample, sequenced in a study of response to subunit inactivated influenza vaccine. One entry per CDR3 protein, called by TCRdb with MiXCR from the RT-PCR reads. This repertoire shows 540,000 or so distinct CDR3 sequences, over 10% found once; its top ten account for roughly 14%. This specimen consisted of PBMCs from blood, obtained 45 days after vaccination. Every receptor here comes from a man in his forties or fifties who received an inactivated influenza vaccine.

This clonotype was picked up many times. The CDR3 loop reads CASSPRSGGTDTQYF. CDR3 nucleotides: TGTGCCAGCAGTCCAAGGTCTGGAGGCACAGATACGCAGTATTTT. J is TRBJ2-3 and V is TRBV6-1; D unresolved. Between the trimmed V and J ends, which lost 5 bases and 1 base, there was a span of 13 bases. This CDR3 contains 15 residues. Germline CDR1 reads MNHNS; CDR2 reads SASEGT.

As DNA, the CDR3 is TGTGCCAGCAGTTTGCAGACCCCTATCGTCTATGGCTACACCTTC. Its protein product is CASSLQTPIVYGYTF. The chain is built from TRBV12-3 or TRBV12-4 and TRBJ1-2; unclear D gene. Trimming cost V 3 bases and J 4 bases, with 15 bases left between them. This CDR3 has 15 amino acids.

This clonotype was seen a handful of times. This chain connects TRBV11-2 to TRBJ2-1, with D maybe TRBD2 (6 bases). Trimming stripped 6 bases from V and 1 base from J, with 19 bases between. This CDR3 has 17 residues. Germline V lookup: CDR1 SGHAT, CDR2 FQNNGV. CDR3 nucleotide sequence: TGTGCCAGCAGACCACTAGCCGGGACGCCGTCCTACAATGAGCAGTTCTTC. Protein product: CASRPLAGTPSYNEQFF.

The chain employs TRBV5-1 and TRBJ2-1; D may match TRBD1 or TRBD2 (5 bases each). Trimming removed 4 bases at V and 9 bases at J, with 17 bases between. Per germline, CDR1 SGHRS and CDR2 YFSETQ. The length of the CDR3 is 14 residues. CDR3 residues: CASSPGNGAGEQFF. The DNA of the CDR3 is TGCGCCAGCAGCCCCGGTAACGGGGCTGGTGAGCAGTTCTTC.

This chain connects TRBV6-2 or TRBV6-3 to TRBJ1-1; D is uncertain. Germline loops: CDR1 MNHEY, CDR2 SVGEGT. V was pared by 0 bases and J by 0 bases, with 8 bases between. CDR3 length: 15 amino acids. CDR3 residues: CASSYSALMNTEAFF. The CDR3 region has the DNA TGTGCCAGCAGTTACTCAGCACTTATGAACACTGAAGCTTTCTTT.

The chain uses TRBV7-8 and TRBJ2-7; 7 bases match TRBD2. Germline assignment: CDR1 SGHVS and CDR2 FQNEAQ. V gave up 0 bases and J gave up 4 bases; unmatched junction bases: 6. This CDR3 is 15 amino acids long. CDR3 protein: CASSLAFGRGYEQYF. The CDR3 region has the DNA TGTGCCAGCAGCTTAGCCTTTGGGCGGGGGTACGAGCAGTACTTC.

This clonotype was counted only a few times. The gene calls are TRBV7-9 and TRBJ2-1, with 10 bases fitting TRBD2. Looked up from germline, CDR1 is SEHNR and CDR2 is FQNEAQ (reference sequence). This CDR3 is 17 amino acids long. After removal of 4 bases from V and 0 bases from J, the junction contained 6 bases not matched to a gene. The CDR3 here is CASSSTSGTNSYNEQFF. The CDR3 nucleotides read TGTGCCAGCAGCTCAACTAGCGGGACTAACTCCTACAATGAGCAGTTCTTC.

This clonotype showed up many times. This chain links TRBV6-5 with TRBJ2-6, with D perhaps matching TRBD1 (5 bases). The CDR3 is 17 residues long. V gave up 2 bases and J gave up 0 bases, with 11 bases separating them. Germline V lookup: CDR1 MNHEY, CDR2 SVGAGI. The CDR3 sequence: CASSYPLQDSGANVLTF. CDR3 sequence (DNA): TGTGCCAGCAGTTACCCCCTACAGGACTCTGGGGCCAACGTCCTGACTTTC.

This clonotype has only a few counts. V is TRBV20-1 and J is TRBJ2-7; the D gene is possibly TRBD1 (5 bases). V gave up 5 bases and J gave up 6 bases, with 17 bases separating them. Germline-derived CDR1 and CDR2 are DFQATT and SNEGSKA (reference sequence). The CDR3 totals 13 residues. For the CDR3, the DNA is TGCAGTGCTGGATACACATGGGGCGGCGAGCAGTACTTC. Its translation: CSAGYTWGGEQYF.

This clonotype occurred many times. The CDR3 is CSVEPGGQETQYF. CDR3 nucleotides: TGCAGCGTCGAACCAGGAGGTCAAGAGACCCAGTACTTC. The J gene is TRBJ2-5, the V gene TRBV29-1; maybe TRBD2 (5 bases). Germline V gives CDR1 SQVTM, CDR2 ANQGSEA. The V end was cut by 6 bases, the J end by 2 bases, with 13 bases between. This CDR3 region has 13 residues.

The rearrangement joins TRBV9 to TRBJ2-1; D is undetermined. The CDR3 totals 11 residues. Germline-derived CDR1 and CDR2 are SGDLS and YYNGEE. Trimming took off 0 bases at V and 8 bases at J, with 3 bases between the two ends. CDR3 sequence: CASSVAHEQFF. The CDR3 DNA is TGTGCCAGCAGCGTAGCCCATGAGCAGTTCTTC.

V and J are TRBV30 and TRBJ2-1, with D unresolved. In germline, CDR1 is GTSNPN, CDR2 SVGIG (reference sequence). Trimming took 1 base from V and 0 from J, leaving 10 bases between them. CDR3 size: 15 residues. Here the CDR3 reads CAWSDSEISYNEQFF. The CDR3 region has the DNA TGTGCCTGGAGTGATAGTGAGATCTCCTACAATGAGCAGTTCTTC.

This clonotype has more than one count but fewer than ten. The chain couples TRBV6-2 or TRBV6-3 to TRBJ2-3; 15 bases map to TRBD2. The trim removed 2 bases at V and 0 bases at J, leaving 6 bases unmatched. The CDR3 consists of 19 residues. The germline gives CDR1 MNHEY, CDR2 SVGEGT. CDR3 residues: CASSYKPGLAGGSTDTQYF. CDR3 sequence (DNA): TGTGCCAGCAGTTACAAACCGGGACTAGCGGGAGGAAGCACAGATACGCAGTATTTT.

For the CDR3, the DNA is TGTGCCAGCAGCTGGGGGGACCGTGGCGAGCAGTACTTC. It encodes CASSWGDRGEQYF. The chain links TRBV11-1 to TRBJ2-7; weak D call: TRBD2 (6 bases). The germline V gene has CDR1 SGHAT and CDR2 FQDESV (reference sequence). This CDR3 spans 13 amino acids. Trimming pared 4 bases from V and 6 bases from J, leaving 13 bases between. Variable domain in full (rest from reference TRBV11-1 and TRBJ2-7): EAEVAQSPRYKITEKSQAVAFWCDPISGHATLYWYRQILGQGPELLVQFQDESVVDDSQLPKDRFSAERLKGVDSTLKIQPAELGDSAMYLCASSWGDRGEQYFGPGTRLTVT.

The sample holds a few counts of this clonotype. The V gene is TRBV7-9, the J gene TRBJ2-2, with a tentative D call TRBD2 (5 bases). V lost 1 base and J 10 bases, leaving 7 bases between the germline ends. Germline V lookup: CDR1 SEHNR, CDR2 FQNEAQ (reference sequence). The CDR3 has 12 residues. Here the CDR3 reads CASSLGGQELFF. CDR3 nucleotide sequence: TGTGCCAGCAGCTTAGGAGGGCAGGAGCTGTTTTTT.

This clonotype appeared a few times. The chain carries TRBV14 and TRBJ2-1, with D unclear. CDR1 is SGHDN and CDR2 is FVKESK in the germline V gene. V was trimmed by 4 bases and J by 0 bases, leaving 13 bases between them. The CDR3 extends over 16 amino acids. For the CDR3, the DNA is TGTGCCAGCAGCCCGCTACTACATGGCTCCTACAATGAGCAGTTCTTC. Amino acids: CASSPLLHGSYNEQFF.

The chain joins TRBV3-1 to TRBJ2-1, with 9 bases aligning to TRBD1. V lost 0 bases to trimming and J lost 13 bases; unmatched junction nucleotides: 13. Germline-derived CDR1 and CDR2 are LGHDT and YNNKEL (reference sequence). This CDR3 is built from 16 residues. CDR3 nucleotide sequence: TGTGCCAGCAGCCAAGATTCCGGGAACAGGGGGCGGTTCCAGTTCTTC. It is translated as CASSQDSGNRGRFQFF.

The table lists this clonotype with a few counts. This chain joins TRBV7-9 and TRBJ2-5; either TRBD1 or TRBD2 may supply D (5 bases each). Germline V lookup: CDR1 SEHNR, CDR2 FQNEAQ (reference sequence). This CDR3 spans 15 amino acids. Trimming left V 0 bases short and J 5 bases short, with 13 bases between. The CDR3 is CASSLAEGKWETQYF. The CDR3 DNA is TGTGCCAGCAGCTTAGCCGAGGGGAAGTGGGAGACCCAGTACTTC.

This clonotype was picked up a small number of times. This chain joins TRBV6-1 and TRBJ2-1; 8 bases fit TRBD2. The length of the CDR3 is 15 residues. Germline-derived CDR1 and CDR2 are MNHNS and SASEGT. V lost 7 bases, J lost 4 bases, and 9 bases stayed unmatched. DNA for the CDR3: TGTGCCAGCATCTATGGCGGGAGGTCATACAATGAGCAGTTCTTC. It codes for CASIYGGRSYNEQFF.

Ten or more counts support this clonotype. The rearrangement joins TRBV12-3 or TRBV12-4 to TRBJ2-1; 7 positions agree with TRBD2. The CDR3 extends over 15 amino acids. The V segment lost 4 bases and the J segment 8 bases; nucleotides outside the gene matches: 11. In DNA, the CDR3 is TGTGCCAGCAGTTCCCCGGGGGGAGGGCCGGATGAGCAGTTCTTC. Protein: CASSSPGGGPDEQFF.

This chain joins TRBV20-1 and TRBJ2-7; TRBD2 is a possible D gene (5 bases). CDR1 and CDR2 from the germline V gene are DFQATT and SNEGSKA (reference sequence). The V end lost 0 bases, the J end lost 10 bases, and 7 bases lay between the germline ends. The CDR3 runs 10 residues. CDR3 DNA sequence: TGCAGTGCTAGAGACGGGGTTCAGTACTTC. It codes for CSARDGVQYF.

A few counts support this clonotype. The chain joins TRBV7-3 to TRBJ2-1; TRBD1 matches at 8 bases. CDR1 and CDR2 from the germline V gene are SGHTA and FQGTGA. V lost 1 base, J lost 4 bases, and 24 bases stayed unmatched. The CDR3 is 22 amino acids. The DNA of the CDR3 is TGTGCCAGCAGCTTAAGGCCTCTGACGGACAGGGACGGGAGAAGCAGATACAATGAGCAGTTCTTC. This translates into CASSLRPLTDRDGRSRYNEQFF. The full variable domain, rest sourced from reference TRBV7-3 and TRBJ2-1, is GAGVSQTPSNKVTEKGKYVELRCDPISGHTALYWYRQSLGQGPEFLIYFQGTGAADDSGLPNDRFFAVRPEGSVSTLKIQRTERGDSAVYLCASSLRPLTDRDGRSRYNEQFFGPGTRLTVL.

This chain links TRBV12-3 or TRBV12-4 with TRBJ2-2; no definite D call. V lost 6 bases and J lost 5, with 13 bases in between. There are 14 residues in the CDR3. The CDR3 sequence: CASRGARWTGELFF. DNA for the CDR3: TGTGCCAGCAGGGGCGCTCGCTGGACCGGGGAGCTGTTTTTT.